Following are 14 T cell receptor beta chains from one sample sequenced in a study of blood T cell repertoires in COVID-19 (dated by TCRdb to about 2020). The library was obtained by the immunoSEQ multiplex PCR assay. TCRdb took over this immuneACCESS table, retaining in-frame rearrangements with V and J assigned. Such tables are incomplete; in checked studies, under half of the missing clones stem from an unresolved V gene, and the remainder is unexplained. The sample data list about 160,000 clones, and roughly 83% of these were observed just once. Under 3% of the sample is in the top ten clones. The specimen was peripheral blood. The receptors were sampled from a woman aged 60-75 years with acute or convalescent COVID-19.

The chain joins TRBV19 to TRBJ1-2; TRBD1 matches 9 bases. Germline CDR1 and CDR2: LNHDA and SQIVND (reference sequence). Trimming took 4 bases from V and 0 from J; bases not matched to a gene: 12. This CDR3 is 18 amino acids long. The CDR3 DNA is TGTGCCAGTAGTAAGACCGGGACAGGGTTGGGCACTAACTATGGCTACACCTTC. Amino acids: CASSKTGTGLGTNYGYTF.

The J gene is TRBJ2-5, the V gene TRBV20-1; TRBD2 aligns across 7 bases. From germline, CDR1 is DFQATT and CDR2 SNEGSKA (reference sequence). This CDR3 comprises 11 residues. J lost 1 base, V lost 7 bases, and 0 bases had no gene match. CDR3 in amino acids: CSGLAQETQYF. The CDR3 DNA follows: TGCAGTGGACTAGCCCAAGAGACCCAGTACTTC.

The J gene is TRBJ2-1, the V gene TRBV29-1, with 7 nucleotides matching TRBD1. Unmatched junction bases numbered 12, after V lost 6 bases and J lost 7 bases. The CDR3 sequence is 14 residues long. Germline CDR1 SQVTM, CDR2 ANQGSEA. This CDR3 is CSVDVGTASNEQFF. The CDR3 region has the DNA TGCAGCGTGGACGTCGGGACAGCGAGTAATGAGCAGTTCTTC.

The genes are TRBV10-3 and TRBJ1-2; D is undetermined. V lost 4 bases and J lost 8, with 8 bases in between. CDR3 length: 11 amino acids. Germline assignment: CDR1 ENHRY and CDR2 SYGVKD. CDR3 protein: CAISGGSGYTF. For the CDR3, the DNA is TGTGCCATCAGTGGCGGGAGCGGCTACACCTTC.

The gene calls are TRBV4-1 and TRBJ2-7, with D possibly matching TRBD1 (5 bases). Germline V gives CDR1 MGHRA, CDR2 YSYEKL. The CDR3 loop spans 15 amino acids. Trimming cost V 4 bases and J 6 bases, with 19 bases left between them. CDR3 coding DNA: TGCGCCAGCAGCCTGGGCAGGGCGGCAATTGGCGAGCAGTACTTC. Protein product: CASSLGRAAIGEQYF.

The CDR3 spells CASSLGTGGEGAFF. CDR3 nucleotides: TGCGCCAGCAGCTTGGGGACAGGGGGTGAGGGAGCTTTCTTT. The V call is TRBV5-1, the J call TRBJ1-1, with TRBD1 identical over 10 bases. Germline CDR1 and CDR2: SGHRS and YFSETQ. V trimming: 0 bases; J trimming: 10 bases; junction bases outside the gene matches: 6. CDR3 length equals 14 residues.

The chain recombines TRBV19 with TRBJ1-1, with D possibly being TRBD1 (6 bases). This CDR3 region has 14 residues. The V gene lost 5 bases and the J gene lost 2 bases, with 12 bases spanning the gap. Germline CDR1 and CDR2: LNHDA and SQIVND (reference sequence). The CDR3, as DNA: TGTGCCAGTAGTGCCAACAGGGAAAACACTGAAGCTTTCTTT. This encodes CASSANRENTEAFF. The full variable domain, with the rest looked up from reference TRBV19 and TRBJ1-1, is DGGITQSPKYLFRKEGQNVTLSCEQNLNHDAMYWYRQDPGQGLRLIYYSQIVNDFQKGDIAEGYSVSREKKESFPLTVTSAQKNPTAFYLCASSANRENTEAFFGQGTRLTVV.

The V call is TRBV19, the J call TRBJ2-7, with 10 bases fitting TRBD1. J gave up 4 bases and V 4 bases, and 1 base lay outside the gene matches. The CDR3 extends over 13 amino acids. Germline V CDR1 and CDR2: LNHDA, SQIVND (reference sequence). The CDR3 DNA sequence: TGTGCCAGTAGTAGGGACAGGGGATACGAGCAGTACTTC. This codes for CASSRDRGYEQYF.

The J gene is TRBJ1-2, the V gene TRBV6-6; 10 nucleotides agree with TRBD1. From germline, CDR1 is MNHNY and CDR2 SVGAGI (reference sequence). With 5 bases clipped from V and 7 bases from J, the junction kept 1 base outside the gene matches. The CDR3 is 12 amino acids. CDR3 DNA sequence: TGTGCCAGCAGTCGGGACAGGGGTGGCTACACCTTC. It encodes CASSRDRGGYTF.

The chain uses TRBV5-8 and TRBJ2-7; 9 nucleotides agree with TRBD2. Germline V lookup: CDR1 SGHTS, CDR2 YDEGEE. The CDR3 runs to 15 residues. V shed 1 base and J 4 bases; nucleotides not matched to a gene: 6. CDR3 sequence (DNA): TGTGCCAGCAGCTTGTTCGCGGGGGGGACGTACGAGCAGTACTTC. The encoded protein is CASSLFAGGTYEQYF.

The chain combines TRBV5-1 with TRBJ2-5; 10 bases map to TRBD2. The CDR3 has 15 amino acids. The germline CDR1 and CDR2 sequences are SGHRS and YFSETQ. Trimming removed 4 bases from V and 5 bases from J; junction bases left unmatched: 8. The CDR3 protein is CASSGVAGGSETQYF. In DNA form, the CDR3 reads TGCGCCAGCAGCGGGGTAGCGGGGGGTTCGGAGACCCAGTACTTC.

The chain couples TRBV7-2 to TRBJ2-1; 8 nucleotides align to TRBD2. Unmatched junction bases numbered 6, after V lost 5 bases and J lost 3 bases. CDR1 SGHTA and CDR2 FQGNSA come from the germline V gene. The CDR3 is 15 amino acids. CDR3 sequence: CASSPGGGLYNEQFF. CDR3 sequence (DNA): TGTGCCAGCAGCCCCGGGGGGGGACTCTACAATGAGCAGTTCTTC.

This chain connects TRBV2 to TRBJ2-3; TRBD2 aligns across 10 bases. The CDR3 contains 16 residues. The V and J ends lost 5 bases and 2 bases, in that order; junction bases with no gene match: 7. CDR1 SNHLY and CDR2 FYNNEI come from the germline V gene. The CDR3 region is CASSSGLAAITDTQYF. The CDR3 nucleotides read TGTGCCAGCAGTTCAGGACTAGCGGCAATCACAGATACGCAGTATTTT.

The rearrangement joins TRBV25-1 to TRBJ1-3; 10 bases are shared with TRBD1. The CDR3 is 15 residues long. Germline V CDR1 and CDR2: MGHDK, SYGVNS. V gave up 7 bases and J gave up 2 bases; unmatched junction bases: 5. This chain's CDR3 is CASKEDRGTGNTIYF. CDR3 coding DNA: TGTGCCAGCAAAGAGGACAGGGGGACTGGAAACACCATATATTTT.